This TCR beta chain was found in a study of OX40 agonist ivuxolimab in advanced cancers. About the study: Patients were treated with ivuxolimab, an agonistic anti-OX40 (CD134) antibody.

This clone was picked up one time. V shed 3 bases and J shed 5 bases, with 7 bases lying between them. The CDR3 contains 11 residues. In germline, CDR1 is DFQATT, CDR2 SNEGSKA (reference sequence). Only in-frame clones appear in the TCRdb table, and some are missing; sequencing was by immunoSEQ multiplex PCR. Altogether around 91,000 clones are present, roughly 89% being singletons, with the ten largest covering about 0.2%. This chain connects TRBV20-1 to TRBJ1-2, with no clear D. The starting material was CD4+ or CD8+ T cells sorted from blood, obtained in a trial of the OX40 agonist ivuxolimab. The TCR originated in an adult with an advanced solid tumor such as melanoma, head and neck, liver or kidney cancer. CDR3 sequence reads: CSARANYGYTF. The CDR3 nucleotides are TGCAGTGCTAGGGCCAATTATGGCTACACCTTC.